This is a list of T cell receptor beta chains from one sample in a study of T cell repertoires in cytomegalovirus infection. TCRdb re-called the reads with MiXCR, one entry per CDR3 protein. Here the sample spans 310,000 or so distinct CDR3 sequences, around 9.1% being singletons. The source material was PBMCs. The receptors were gathered from a human donor in good health (CMV status not recorded). Some clones in this sample may be carry-over from other donors' samples. The CDR3 runs from the conserved cysteine through the conserved F or W. The order of the fields is V gene, J gene, D gene, clone size, CDR3 protein, CDR3 DNA. The D gene is left open where the match is weak. Clone sizes are given selectively: once, few, many, or a class where the clone is expanded.

v_call: TRBV2; j_call: TRBJ1-5; d_call: TRBD1; clone_size: few; cdr3_aa: CASSTRRDRVTQPQHF; cdr3_nt: TGTGCCAGCAGTACGCGTCGGGACAGGGTCACTCAGCCCCAGCATTTT
v_call: TRBV4-1; j_call: TRBJ2-3; d_call: NA; clone_size: many; cdr3_aa: CASSQVVGRASSTDTQYF; cdr3_nt: TGCGCCAGCAGCCAAGTGGTTGGCAGGGCCTCAAGCACAGATACGCAGTATTTT
v_call: TRBV20-1; j_call: TRBJ1-5; d_call: TRBD1; clone_size: NA; cdr3_aa: CSARPGQLKGPQHF; cdr3_nt: TGCAGTGCTAGACCGGGACAGCTAAAGGGGCCCCAGCATTTT
v_call: TRBV29-1; j_call: TRBJ1-2; d_call: TRBD1; clone_size: many; cdr3_aa: CSVSQGPEGYTF; cdr3_nt: TGCAGCGTCTCACAGGGGCCAGAGGGCTACACCTTC
v_call: TRBV7-8; j_call: TRBJ1-5; d_call: TRBD1; clone_size: many; cdr3_aa: CASSSQGQSNQPQHF; cdr3_nt: TGTGCCAGCAGCTCACAGGGACAGAGCAATCAGCCCCAGCATTTT
v_call: TRBV7-9; j_call: TRBJ2-1; d_call: TRBD1; clone_size: many; cdr3_aa: CASSQFSSDRASEQFF; cdr3_nt: TGTGCCAGCAGCCAATTCTCTTCGGACAGGGCCAGTGAGCAGTTCTTC
v_call: TRBV29-1; j_call: TRBJ2-3; d_call: NA; clone_size: few; cdr3_aa: CSVVSGQTGPVDYRDTQYF; cdr3_nt: TGCAGCGTTGTCTCGGGACAAACCGGTCCCGTTGATTATCGGGATACGCAGTATTTT
v_call: TRBV6-5; j_call: TRBJ2-5; d_call: NA; clone_size: few; cdr3_aa: CASSYTKQAPGTQYF; cdr3_nt: TGTGCCAGCAGTTACACCAAGCAGGCTCCGGGGACCCAGTACTTC
v_call: TRBV20-1; j_call: TRBJ2-1; d_call: NA; clone_size: NA; cdr3_aa: CSARDPGGLRGNEQFF; cdr3_nt: TGCAGTGCTAGAGATCCCGGGGGACTTAGGGGAAATGAGCAGTTCTTC
v_call: TRBV3-1; j_call: TRBJ1-1; d_call: NA; clone_size: NA; cdr3_aa: CASSQVNRRVNTEAFF; cdr3_nt: TGTGCCAGCAGCCAAGTCAACCGCCGTGTGAACACTGAAGCTTTCTTT
v_call: TRBV6-6; j_call: TRBJ2-3; d_call: TRBD2; clone_size: NA; cdr3_aa: CASRDRTSGGVARTDTQYF; cdr3_nt: TGTGCCAGCAGGGACAGGACTAGCGGGGGTGTCGCACGCACAGATACGCAGTATTTT
v_call: TRBV28; j_call: TRBJ1-1; d_call: TRBD1; clone_size: many; cdr3_aa: CASSWGTGLNTEAFF; cdr3_nt: TGTGCCAGCAGTTGGGGGACAGGGTTGAACACTGAAGCTTTCTTT
v_call: TRBV15; j_call: TRBJ2-2; d_call: NA; clone_size: many; cdr3_aa: CATSRDSSSGELFF; cdr3_nt: TGTGCCACCAGCAGAGATTCGAGTTCCGGGGAGCTGTTTTTT
v_call: TRBV18; j_call: TRBJ1-4; d_call: NA; clone_size: many; cdr3_aa: CASSRGSLTTNEKLFF; cdr3_nt: TGTGCCAGCTCACGAGGCAGCCTGACAACTAATGAAAAACTGTTTTTT
v_call: TRBV7-9; j_call: TRBJ2-4; d_call: TRBD1; clone_size: many; cdr3_aa: CASSDRGPSDIQYF; cdr3_nt: TGTGCCAGCAGCGACAGGGGGCCGTCGGACATTCAGTACTTC
v_call: TRBV6-4; j_call: TRBJ2-1; d_call: NA; clone_size: many; cdr3_aa: CASSAGYEQFF; cdr3_nt: TGTGCCAGCAGTGCGGGGTATGAGCAGTTCTTC
v_call: TRBV7-9; j_call: TRBJ1-5; d_call: TRBD1; clone_size: many; cdr3_aa: CASSLAAGGQGSEPQHF; cdr3_nt: TGTGCCAGCAGCTTAGCTGCAGGGGGACAGGGGTCGGAGCCCCAGCATTTT
v_call: TRBV7-2; j_call: TRBJ2-2; d_call: TRBD1; clone_size: many; cdr3_aa: CASSPRPGTGYNTGELFF; cdr3_nt: TGTGCCAGCAGCCCTCGTCCCGGGACAGGTTACAACACCGGGGAGCTGTTTTTT
v_call: TRBV3-1; j_call: TRBJ1-5; d_call: NA; clone_size: many; cdr3_aa: CASSQGDQPQHF; cdr3_nt: TGTGCCAGCAGCCAAGGCGATCAGCCCCAGCATTTT
v_call: TRBV19; j_call: TRBJ2-1; d_call: NA; clone_size: many; cdr3_aa: CASSIAISSYNEQFF; cdr3_nt: TGTGCCAGTAGTATAGCAATTAGCTCCTACAATGAGCAGTTCTTC
v_call: TRBV4-2; j_call: TRBJ2-1; d_call: TRBD2; clone_size: many; cdr3_aa: CASRLTPLAGGHNEQFF; cdr3_nt: TGTGCCAGCAGACTCACCCCACTAGCGGGGGGCCACAATGAGCAGTTCTTC
v_call: TRBV18; j_call: TRBJ2-7; d_call: NA; clone_size: NA; cdr3_aa: CASSPTAYEQYF; cdr3_nt: TGTGCCAGCTCACCAACGGCCTACGAGCAGTACTTC
v_call: TRBV28; j_call: TRBJ2-2; d_call: NA; clone_size: many; cdr3_aa: CASSARDFWWAGTGELFF; cdr3_nt: TGTGCCAGCAGTGCCCGGGACTTCTGGTGGGCGGGGACCGGGGAGCTGTTTTTT
v_call: TRBV7-9; j_call: TRBJ1-1; d_call: NA; clone_size: few; cdr3_aa: CASSPFQGVRELNTEAFF; cdr3_nt: TGTGCCAGCAGCCCTTTTCAGGGTGTCAGGGAGTTGAACACTGAAGCTTTCTTT
v_call: TRBV5-4; j_call: TRBJ2-1; d_call: NA; clone_size: NA; cdr3_aa: CASSLVENEQFF; cdr3_nt: TGTGCCAGCAGCTTGGTGGAGAATGAGCAGTTCTTC